The 28 T cell receptor beta chains presented below share a single source sample, sequenced in a study of tumor-infiltrating lymphocytes in primary liver carcinoma. With around 520 ng total RNA as template and a constant-region primer, TCR beta cDNA was made. ARM-PCR, slightly modified, supplied the TCR beta libraries through three nested multiplex PCR rounds. TRBV1-TRBV30 forward primers and a C-beta reverse primer were used in the first two PCR rounds, which each ran for ten to eleven cycles. TCRdb re-called the multiplex PCR reads with MiXCR, one entry per CDR3 protein. The sample holds about 120,000 distinct CDR3 sequences, about two thirds seen once. Bulk tissue was left unsorted, and RNA and DNA were co-extracted from 20-30 mg of it. Sequenced sample: tumor-adjacent normal liver tissue. These receptors all come from a woman aged 55-75 years with primary liver carcinoma and hepatitis B virus infection.

Worth noting for this clonotype: Being one base from a much bigger clone, this may be a read error. As the CDR3 is not closed by the conserved phenylalanine or tryptophan, this likely results from a read error. V gene TRBV7-9 combines with J gene TRBJ1-2; TRBD1 matches 7 bases. The CDR3 spans 14 residues. CDR1 and CDR2 (germline): SEHNR, FQNEAQ (reference sequence). The V and J ends lost 5 bases and 3 bases, in that order; junction bases with no gene match: 6. CDR3 loop: CASSPPGQYYGYTL. The CDR3, as DNA: TGTGCCAGCAGCCCCCCGGGACAGTACTATGGCTACACCCTC.

Of note for this clonotype: One end of the junction is discordant with germline, which a read error may explain. The chain links TRBV6-6 to TRBJ2-2, with 8 positions matching TRBD2. Germline CDR1 and CDR2: MNHNY and SVGAGI (reference sequence). The length of the CDR3 is 15 residues. CDR3 residues: CASAYSGKNTGELSF. In nucleotides, the CDR3 is TGTGCCAGCGCCTATAGCGGGAAGAACACCGGGGAGCTGTCCTTT.

This clonotype was counted at least ten times. The chain links TRBV28 to TRBJ2-3; D unresolved. The length of the CDR3 is 13 residues. In germline, CDR1 is MDHEN, CDR2 SYDVKM. V shed 2 bases and J shed 5 bases, with 8 bases lying between them. The CDR3 nucleotides read TGTGCCAGCAGTTTAAGCCGCCGAGATACGCAGTATTTT. Its protein is CASSLSRRDTQYF.

As regards this clonotype: A read error may account for a junction end that differs from germline. J is TRBJ2-7 and V is TRBV11-1; D may be TRBD2 (6 bases). In germline, CDR1 is SGHAT, CDR2 FQDESV (reference sequence). The CDR3 spans 11 residues. The CDR3 region has the DNA TGTGCTAGCATCTTGGACTACAAGCAGTACTTC. It translates to CASILDYKQYF.

This clonotype has ten or more counts. J is TRBJ2-3 and V is TRBV6-1; D is perhaps TRBD1 (5 bases). Trimming left V 6 bases short and J 2 bases short, with 15 bases between. Germline CDR1 MNHNS, CDR2 SASEGT. The CDR3 extends over 15 amino acids. CDR3: CASRLRQQTTDTQYF. The DNA for the CDR3 is TGTGCCAGCAGGCTAAGACAGCAAACCACAGATACGCAGTATTTT.

For this clonotype: A much larger clonotype is one base distant, so this may be a read error. The chain links TRBV5-8 to TRBJ2-6; D remains unclear. Looked up from germline, CDR1 is SGHTS and CDR2 is YDEGEE. This CDR3 has 13 residues. V was trimmed by 4 bases and J by 2 bases, leaving 4 bases between them. In nucleotides, the CDR3 is TGTGCCAGCAGCCCAACTGGGGCCAACGTCCTGACTTTC. The encoded protein is CASSPTGANVLTF. Supplemented by reference TRBV5-8 and TRBJ2-6, the full variable domain reads EAGVTQSPTHLIKTRGQQATLRCSPISGHTSVYWYQQALGLGLQFLLWYDEGEERNRGNFPPRFSGRQFPNYSSELNVNALELEDSALYLCASSPTGANVLTFGAGSRLTVL.

The gene calls are TRBV11-3 and TRBJ2-3; weak D call: TRBD1 (5 bases). Germline CDR1 reads SGHNT; CDR2 reads YENEEA. V lost 7 bases and J lost 2, with 22 bases in between. The CDR3 has 17 residues. The CDR3 region has the DNA TGTGCCAGCAACCCGTTAGCAGGGAATACCTTCACAGATACGCAGTATTTT. It is translated as CASNPLAGNTFTDTQYF. Variable domain in full (rest from reference TRBV11-3 and TRBJ2-3): EAGVVQSPRYKIIEKKQPVAFWCNPISGHNTLYWYLQNLGQGPELLIRYENEEAVDDSQLPKDRFSAERLKGVDSTLKIQPAELGDSAVYLCASNPLAGNTFTDTQYFGPGTRLTVL.

There are many counts of this clonotype. The chain recombines TRBV30 with TRBJ2-1; 10 bases are a match to TRBD2. Germline CDR1 and CDR2: GTSNPN and SVGIG (reference sequence). The CDR3 extends over 14 amino acids. The J segment lost 15 bases and the V segment lost 4 bases, leaving 15 bases of the junction unmatched. The CDR3 reads CAWKASGSSLVLFF. The CDR3 DNA reads TGTGCCTGGAAAGCTAGCGGGAGTTCGTTGGTCCTGTTCTTC.

A remark on this clonotype: A much larger clone is a single base away; this may be a read error. This chain uses TRBV7-9 with TRBJ1-2; tentatively, D is TRBD1 (6 bases). This CDR3 is 14 amino acids long. The V gene's germline CDR1 is SEHNR and CDR2 FQNEAQ (reference sequence). V lost 5 bases to trimming and J lost 4 bases, with 14 bases between them. The CDR3 DNA reads TGTGCCAGCAGCCTCGAGGGACACCCCTATGGCTACACCTTC. Translated: CASSLEGHPYGYTF.

The rearrangement uses TRBV11-2 and TRBJ2-7, with D hard to call. V lost 5 bases and J 6 bases, leaving 17 bases between the germline ends. CDR3 length equals 14 residues. Looked up from germline, CDR1 is SGHAT and CDR2 is FQNNGV. The CDR3 DNA follows: TGTGCCAGCAGCCGCCGCTCCGTCGGGCGCGAGCAGTACTTC. It is translated as CASSRRSVGREQYF.

This rearrangement joins TRBV6-4 to TRBJ2-7; D is perhaps TRBD1 (5 bases). Germline CDR1 and CDR2: MRHNA and SNTAGT. V was pared by 3 bases and J by 3 bases, with 21 bases between. The CDR3 spans 17 residues. This chain's CDR3 is CASSDLEDTEVLYEQYF. The CDR3 nucleotides are TGTGCCAGCAGTGATTTAGAGGACACGGAAGTACTCTACGAGCAGTACTTC.

This clonotype turned up a few times. This may stem from a read error, because a much larger clone lies one nucleotide away. The rearrangement links TRBV5-6 to TRBJ2-3, with D tentatively TRBD1 (5 bases). Germline loops: CDR1 SGHDT, CDR2 YYEEEE. The CDR3 has 13 residues. The CDR3 sequence: CVSSATGADTQYF. CDR3 nucleotide sequence: TGTGTCAGCAGCGCCACAGGAGCAGATACGCAGTATTTT.

On this clonotype itself: At one of its ends the junction is not consistent with the germline gene, which may arise from a read error. This sequence joins TRBV4-1 and TRBJ1-5; no firm D call. The CDR3 contains 17 residues. Germline CDR1 MGHRA, CDR2 YSYEKL. CDR3 bases: TGCACCAGCAGCCATAGAATCCTAACGGGGATCGGTCAGCCCCAGCATTTT. It yields the protein CTSSHRILTGIGQPQHF.

This clonotype was found once. This sequence joins TRBV19 and TRBJ2-1; TRBD2 matches at 11 bases. This CDR3 has 17 amino acids. V was clipped by 3 bases and J by 2 bases; unmatched bases: 6. The germline V gene encodes CDR1 LNHDA and CDR2 SQIVND (reference sequence). CDR3 sequence (DNA): TGTGCCAGTAGTATTAGGACTAGCGGGCCACCCTACAATGAGCAGTTCTTC. It encodes CASSIRTSGPPYNEQFF.

About this clonotype itself: Compared with germline, one end of the junction differs, possibly owing to a read error. V usage is TRBV11-3 and J usage is TRBJ2-5; 10 bases are shared with TRBD1. This CDR3 spans 18 amino acids. Germline V CDR1 and CDR2: SGHNT, YENEEA. The CDR3, as DNA: TGTGCCAACAGCTTAGAGTTGGCGACAGGGGGCCGGCGAGAGACCCAGCACTTC. This codes for CANSLELATGGRRETQHF.

This clonotype was picked up one time. This likely comes from a read error, as the CDR3 has no conserved phenylalanine or tryptophan at its end. The J gene is TRBJ2-3, the V gene TRBV30; 11 bases align to TRBD2. The length of the CDR3 is 15 residues. The V gene's germline CDR1 is GTSNPN and CDR2 SVGIG (reference sequence). The CDR3 bases are TGTGCCTACTCCATAGCGGGAGGGACCGGGGATACACAGTATTTA. Translated, it gives CAYSIAGGTGDTQYL.

The sample holds many counts of this clonotype. The chain carries TRBV5-1 and TRBJ2-5, with a tentative D call TRBD2 (6 bases). Trimming removed 2 bases from V and 3 bases from J, with 8 bases in between. The CDR3 runs 13 residues. Germline V gives CDR1 SGHRS, CDR2 YFSETQ. Here the CDR3 DNA reads TGCGCCAGCAGCTTCTCGGGGGAAGAGACCCAGTACTTC. Its protein product is CASSFSGEETQYF.

To note about this clonotype: Since no conserved phenylalanine or tryptophan closes the CDR3, a read error is the likely cause. The chain recombines TRBV7-9 with TRBJ1-2; D remains ambiguous. CDR1 SEHNR and CDR2 FQNEAQ come from the germline V gene (reference sequence). This CDR3 spans 12 amino acids. This chain's CDR3 is CDSSLASYGYTI. CDR3 nucleotides: TGTGACAGCAGCTTAGCCAGCTATGGCTACACCATC.

In regard to this clonotype: A much larger clone sits a single nucleotide away, making a read error possible. This sequence joins TRBV5-4 and TRBJ2-3; a possible D gene is TRBD1 (5 bases). There are 16 residues in the CDR3. From germline, CDR1 is SGHNT and CDR2 YYREEE (reference sequence). V was trimmed by 2 bases and J by 6 bases, leaving 19 bases between them. In DNA form, the CDR3 reads TGTGCCAGCAGCTTCCCGACATGGGGCTACATGGATACGCAGTATTTT. Translation gives CASSFPTWGYMDTQYF.

The V and J genes are TRBV5-5 and TRBJ2-5; unclear D gene. The germline V gene has CDR1 SGHKS and CDR2 YYEKEE (reference sequence). There are 14 residues in the CDR3. V was clipped by 2 bases and J by 5 bases, with 13 bases between them. The CDR3 is CASSLTDEFETQYF. The CDR3 nucleotides are TGTGCCAGCAGCTTAACCGACGAATTTGAGACCCAGTACTTC.

As to this clonotype: A much larger clone sits a single nucleotide away, making a read error possible. Likely a read error: the CDR3 ends without its conserved phenylalanine or tryptophan. The gene calls are TRBV5-1 and TRBJ2-1; TRBD2 agrees at 8 bases. The V segment lost 2 bases and the J segment 9 bases; nucleotides outside the gene matches: 7. This CDR3 is 14 amino acids long. CDR1 is SGHRS and CDR2 is YFSETQ in the germline V gene. The CDR3 region has the DNA TGCGCCAGCAGCTTCACAGCGGGAGCGGGTGAGCAGTTCCTC. Its protein is CASSFTAGAGEQFL.

The chain couples TRBV29-1 to TRBJ2-4, with 7 bases matching TRBD2. The end of the DNA fits TRBJ2-1 better, so the J call may be wrong. The CDR3 is 12 residues long. Germline V gene data show CDR1 as SQVTM and CDR2 as ANQGSEA. CDR3 nucleotide sequence: TGCAGCGTTGGAATCGGGGGGTACATTCAGTTCTTC. It yields the protein CSVGIGGYIQFF.

The gene calls are TRBV11-2 and TRBJ2-2, with D unresolved. The CDR3 loop spans 15 amino acids. Germline CDR1 reads SGHAT; CDR2 reads FQNNGV. V was cut by 6 bases and J by 4 bases, with 15 bases left in between. Here the CDR3 DNA reads TGTGCCAGCAGTCTGAACGGTAGCCCCACCGGGGAGCTGTTTTTT. This encodes CASSLNGSPTGELFF.

In regard to this clonotype: Compared with germline, one end of the junction differs, possibly owing to a read error. The gene calls are TRBV10-2 and TRBJ1-5; unclear D gene. Germline values: CDR1 WSHSY, CDR2 SAAADI. There are 16 residues in the CDR3. In DNA, the CDR3 is TGCGCCTGCAGTGGGAAGACTGGGGTGGGGAGTCAGCCCCAGCATTTT. As protein: CACSGKTGVGSQPQHF.

As concerns this clonotype: The junction departs from the called germline gene at one end, perhaps through a read error. This chain joins TRBV11-2 and TRBJ2-2, with D possibly called TRBD1 or TRBD2 (5 bases each). The CDR3 is made up of 15 amino acids. CDR1 is SGHAT, CDR2 FQNNGV, per germline. The CDR3 spells CASSSPALGIGDLFF. CDR3 DNA: TGTGCCAGCAGTTCCCCGGCCCTAGGGATCGGGGACCTGTTTTTT.

Regarding this clonotype: A much larger clone differs from this one at a single base, so this may be a read error. V and J are TRBV28 and TRBJ2-1; 12 nucleotides align to TRBD2. Germline V gives CDR1 MDHEN, CDR2 SYDVKM. The CDR3 extends over 16 amino acids. This CDR3 is CASSGLAGRAYNEQLF. The CDR3 DNA follows: TGTGCCAGCAGTGGACTAGCGGGAAGGGCGTATAATGAGCAGTTATTC.

This chain connects TRBV7-8 to TRBJ2-1; weak D call: TRBD2 (6 bases). Trimming removed 1 base at V and 15 bases at J, with 25 bases between. CDR1 SGHVS and CDR2 FQNEAQ come from the germline V gene. The CDR3 has 16 amino acids. CDR3 in amino acids: CASSLVSRGKYNGLFF. The CDR3 nucleotides are TGTGCCAGCAGCTTAGTCTCACGGGGGAAATACAATGGGCTGTTCTTC.

In the case of this clonotype: An end of the junction does not agree with germline; a read error may underlie this. CDR3 in amino acids: CASGLISSARVF. The CDR3 DNA sequence: TGTGCCAGCGGCTTGATATCCTCAGCTAGAGTCTTC. The chain joins TRBV7-2 to TRBJ2-1; no firm D call. CDR1 is SGHTA and CDR2 is FQGNSA in the germline V gene. The CDR3 sequence is 12 residues long. The full variable domain, in which reference TRBV7-2 and TRBJ2-1 provide the parts outside the CDR3, is GAGVSQSPSNKVTEKGKDVELRCDPISGHTALYWYRQSLGQGLEFLIYFQGNSAPDKSGLPSDRFSAERTGGSVSTLTIQRTQQEDSAVYLCASGLISSARVFGPGTRLTVL.